The 18 T cell receptor beta chains below come from one sample, sequenced in a study. One entry per CDR3 protein, called by TCRdb with MiXCR from the RT-PCR reads. The sample holds around 700,000 distinct CDR3 sequences, over 12% seen once. The specimen sequenced was memory CD4+ T cells from blood. The origin of the receptors is a female donor in good health, serving as a healthy control.

This chain links TRBV24-1 with TRBJ2-3; TRBD1 aligns across 9 bases. Germline CDR1 and CDR2: KGHDR and SFDVKD. V lost 5 bases, J lost 3 bases, and 11 bases stayed unmatched. The CDR3 contains 17 residues. DNA of the CDR3: TGTGCCACCAGTGGTACCGGGACAGGGATTTTAACAGATACGCAGTATTTT. This codes for CATSGTGTGILTDTQYF.

In this sample, this clonotype turned up a few times. The rearrangement links TRBV2 to TRBJ1-1; D remains unclear. Germline lookup yields CDR1 SNHLY and CDR2 FYNNEI. Trimming took 6 bases from V and 5 from J, leaving 13 bases between them. This CDR3 is built from 13 residues. CDR3: CASSDNVGTEAFF. DNA of the CDR3: TGTGCCAGCAGCGATAATGTCGGGACTGAAGCTTTCTTT. The entire variable domain, with the rest obtained from reference TRBV2 and TRBJ1-1, is as follows: EPEVTQTPSHQVTQMGQEVILRCVPISNHLYFYWYRQILGQKVEFLVSFYNNEISEKSEIFDDQFSVERPDGSNFTLKIRSTKLEDSAMYFCASSDNVGTEAFFGQGTRLTVV.

A few counts support this clonotype. The chain has TRBV5-1 and TRBJ1-1; TRBD1 might be the D (5 bases). This CDR3 region has 14 residues. The V gene lost 4 bases and the J gene lost 0 bases, with 10 bases spanning the gap. CDR1 and CDR2 from the germline V gene are SGHRS and YFSETQ. The CDR3 spells CASSRQSMNTEAFF. CDR3 in DNA: TGCGCCAGCAGCCGACAGAGCATGAACACTGAAGCTTTCTTT.

The table lists this clonotype with a few counts. This chain uses TRBV4-2 with TRBJ1-2; 7 bases are a match to TRBD1. The V and J ends lost 1 base and 8 bases, in that order; junction bases with no gene match: 13. The CDR3 length is 16 residues. In germline, CDR1 is LGHNA, CDR2 YNFKEQ. CDR3 in amino acids: CASSQGALQGTRGYTF. CDR3 sequence (DNA): TGTGCCAGCAGCCAAGGGGCCCTACAGGGGACAAGGGGCTACACCTTC.

In this sample, this clonotype turned up a few times. The chain has TRBV4-3 and TRBJ1-2, with D possibly matching TRBD1 (6 bases). Germline CDR1 reads LGHNA; CDR2 reads YSLEER. V lost 4 bases, J lost 4 bases, and 13 bases lay in between. This CDR3 region has 14 residues. CDR3 in DNA: TGCGCCAGCAGCCTTAAGACAGGCGTCTATGGCTACACCTTC. It codes for CASSLKTGVYGYTF.

This clonotype has a handful of counts. Written as DNA, the CDR3 is TGTGCCAGCAGTTCCCATGGGACTAGCAAATTTAACGAGCAGTACTTC. As protein: CASSSHGTSKFNEQYF. This chain connects TRBV6-5 to TRBJ2-7; 9 bases are shared with TRBD2. The CDR3 totals 16 residues. CDR1 and CDR2 (germline): MNHEY, SVGAGI. Trimming at V came to 4 bases and at J to 5 bases, leaving 12 bases not matched to a gene.

There are a few counts of this clonotype. This chain uses TRBV10-3 with TRBJ1-5; D may be TRBD1 (5 bases). Germline lookup yields CDR1 ENHRY and CDR2 SYGVKD. The CDR3 totals 14 residues. V lost 5 bases to trimming and J lost 0 bases, with 8 bases between them. The CDR3 DNA follows: TGTGCCATCAGTAGGGACGATAGCAATCAGCCCCAGCATTTT. Residues: CAISRDDSNQPQHF.

This clonotype showed up just a few times. The rearrangement uses TRBV7-3 and TRBJ1-1; D is perhaps TRBD1 (6 bases). In germline, CDR1 is SGHTA, CDR2 FQGTGA. The CDR3 covers 12 residues. V lost 4 bases, J lost 10 bases, and 13 bases lay in between. The CDR3 protein is CASSSTQGTAFF. CDR3 sequence (DNA): TGTGCCAGCAGCTCCACCCAGGGGACAGCTTTCTTT.

This clonotype showed up many times. This chain connects TRBV20-1 to TRBJ2-2; tentative D call: TRBD2 (5 bases). Trimming removed 2 bases at V and 4 bases at J, with 11 bases between. This CDR3 has 14 amino acids. Germline CDR1 reads DFQATT; CDR2 reads SNEGSKA (reference sequence). CDR3 DNA: TGCAGTGCTAGATATGGGAGAGGCACCGGGGAGCTGTTTTTT. Its translation: CSARYGRGTGELFF.

The chain has TRBV20-1 and TRBJ2-1; perhaps TRBD2 as D (5 bases). The germline gives CDR1 DFQATT, CDR2 SNEGSKA (reference sequence). This CDR3 region has 15 residues. The germline V and J ends were trimmed by 5 bases and 0 bases, with 14 bases remaining between them. The CDR3, as DNA: TGCAGTGCTGGGAGCGGCTCAAGCTCCTACAATGAGCAGTTCTTC. Translation: CSAGSGSSSYNEQFF.

This clonotype occurred many times. V usage is TRBV27 and J usage is TRBJ2-1, with a tentative D call TRBD2 (5 bases). Germline V gene sequence: CDR1 MNHEY, CDR2 SMNVEV (reference sequence). Deletions cut 5 bases from V and 6 bases from J, with 14 bases between. The CDR3 is 14 residues long. DNA of the CDR3: TGTGCCAGCAGTCCCCCCCGGACTCGCAATGAGCAGTTCTTC. It encodes CASSPPRTRNEQFF.

As concerns this clonotype: The junction departs from the called germline gene at one end, perhaps through a read error. This chain connects TRBV7-7 to TRBJ2-7, with unresolved D. The CDR3 consists of 13 residues. CDR1 and CDR2 from the germline V gene are SSHAT and FNYEAQ (reference sequence). CDR3: CASSPSTGYEQYF. CDR3 nucleotide sequence: TGTGCTAGCAGCCCTAGTACCGGCTACGAGCAGTACTTC.

The genes are TRBV24-1 and TRBJ1-5, with TRBD1 as a possible D gene (6 bases). The V and J ends lost 1 base and 6 bases respectively, with 36 bases between them. The CDR3 totals 23 residues. Germline CDR1 and CDR2: KGHDR and SFDVKD. CDR3 sequence reads: CATSDFIPVAAGLQGGGSQPQHF. In nucleotides, the CDR3 is TGTGCCACCAGTGATTTTATCCCCGTTGCGGCAGGGTTACAGGGAGGTGGAAGTCAGCCCCAGCATTTT.

The table lists this clonotype with many counts. The V and J genes are TRBV20-1 and TRBJ2-7; 10 bases are shared with TRBD1. CDR3 length: 16 amino acids. The V and J ends lost 0 bases and 3 bases, in that order; junction bases with no gene match: 8. CDR1 DFQATT and CDR2 SNEGSKA come from the germline V gene (reference sequence). The CDR3 sequence is CSARDSGTGAVYEQYF. The CDR3 region has the DNA TGCAGTGCTAGAGATAGTGGGACAGGGGCGGTCTACGAGCAGTACTTC.

This clonotype was seen many times. CDR3 coding DNA: TGCGCCAGCACTACAGGGAGCTCCTACGAGCAGTACTTC. Translating it yields CASTTGSSYEQYF. This chain links TRBV5-1 with TRBJ2-7, with a tentative D call TRBD1 (6 bases). Germline CDR1 and CDR2: SGHRS and YFSETQ. CDR3 length equals 13 residues. V lost 6 bases and J lost 0, with 10 bases in between.

This clonotype has only a few counts. This chain connects TRBV20-1 to TRBJ2-1; no reliable D call. Trimming shortened V by 0 bases and J by 1 base, and 13 bases separated the two germline ends. Germline V gene lookup returns CDR1 DFQATT and CDR2 SNEGSKA (reference sequence). This CDR3 contains 16 residues. In DNA form, the CDR3 reads TGCAGTGCTAGAGATCGGGTAGCTGCTTCCTACAATGAGCAGTTCTTC. Residues: CSARDRVAASYNEQFF.

Ten or more counts support this clonotype. This sequence joins TRBV10-3 and TRBJ2-1; TRBD2 matches at 10 bases. The CDR3 consists of 16 residues. V lost 0 bases, J lost 9 bases, and 8 bases stayed unmatched. Germline CDR1 is ENHRY and CDR2 is SYGVKD. DNA of the CDR3: TGTGCCATCAGTGAGTCGATTTCGCTAGCGGGAGCTGAGCAGTTCTTC. Residues: CAISESISLAGAEQFF.

In this sample, this clonotype turned up many times. The rearrangement joins TRBV7-9 to TRBJ1-1, with D unresolved. The ends were cut back, 3 bases at V and 3 bases at J, with 14 bases in the middle. CDR1 and CDR2 (germline): SEHNR, FQNEAQ (reference sequence). The CDR3 covers 15 residues. This CDR3 reads CASSLNHGHYTEAFF. The CDR3, as DNA: TGTGCCAGCAGCTTGAACCACGGGCACTACACTGAAGCTTTCTTT.